This T cell receptor (beta chain) was identified during a study of blood T cell repertoires in COVID-19. In the study overall: Samples representing acute and convalescent COVID-19 were sourced from the United States, Italy and Spain. The analysed material was cDNA or gDNA that came from T cells, B-cell-depleted T cells, or PBMCs.

In the original workflow: Reference gene primer amplification gave nucleated cell count estimates. Profiling relied on immunoSEQ multiplex PCR, and the TCRdb table lists in-frame clones only, not all of them. V, J and clone size derive from that table, while D and trimming were established from the DNA sequence. In the table there are approximately 150,000 clones, approximately 90% of which are singletons. Notes on this clone: The germline gene is not matched at one end of the junction; a read error may be the cause.

This clonotype was sampled from a woman aged 55-70 years with active COVID-19. Sequencing input: peripheral blood.

The CDR3 loop is CASRLYAGEGYEQYF. CDR3 DNA: TGTGCCAGCAGATTATATGCGGGAGAAGGGTACGAGCAGTACTTC. The chain combines TRBV27 with TRBJ2-7, with 7 bases aligning to TRBD2. The CDR3 consists of 15 residues. Germline values: CDR1 MNHEY, CDR2 SMNVEV (reference sequence).